Presented here are 22 T cell receptor beta chains from one specimen sequenced in a study of neurological immune-mediated disorders. In TCRdb, the 5' RACE reads were re-called with MiXCR into one record per CDR3 protein. This sample carries roughly 39,000 distinct CDR3 sequences, 6.5% to 7.5% of them seen once, and the ten largest clones take around 5%. Input material: CD4+ T cells from blood. The receptors stem from a man in his forties or fifties in good health.

This clonotype has a count of ten or more. This rearrangement joins TRBV20-1 to TRBJ1-4; D is undetermined. The CDR3 covers 14 residues. Trimming cost V 5 bases and J 6 bases, with 16 bases left between them. CDR1 and CDR2 from the germline V gene are DFQATT and SNEGSKA (reference sequence). The CDR3 sequence is CSAPVGRGHEKLFF. The CDR3 DNA reads as TGCAGTGCTCCGGTGGGCAGAGGTCATGAAAAACTGTTTTTT.

This clonotype came up many times. The V call is TRBV20-1, the J call TRBJ2-1; 8 positions agree with TRBD2. In germline, CDR1 is DFQATT, CDR2 SNEGSKA (reference sequence). This CDR3 is built from 15 residues. After removal of 1 base from V and 7 bases from J, the junction contained 9 bases not matched to a gene. This chain's CDR3 is CSARVGGRTSNEQFF. CDR3 bases: TGCAGTGCTAGAGTCGGCGGGAGGACGTCGAATGAGCAGTTCTTC.

At least ten counts were recorded for this clonotype. V is TRBV5-1 and J is TRBJ2-7; the match to TRBD2 covers 9 bases. The CDR3 contains 14 residues. Trimming at V came to 6 bases and at J to 2 bases, leaving 6 bases not matched to a gene. Germline CDR1 is SGHRS and CDR2 is YFSETQ. The CDR3 here is CASKATSGTYEQYF. The CDR3 nucleotides are TGCGCCAGCAAAGCGACTAGCGGAACCTACGAGCAGTACTTC. Filled out from reference TRBV5-1 and TRBJ2-7, the complete variable domain reads KAGVTQTPRYLIKTRGQQVTLSCSPISGHRSVSWYQQTPGQGLQFLFEYFSETQRNKGNFPGRFSGRQFSNSRSEMNVSTLELGDSALYLCASKATSGTYEQYFGPGTRLTVT.

This clonotype was counted between two and nine times. The chain has TRBV5-4 and TRBJ2-7, with TRBD1 as a possible D gene (5 bases). The CDR3 has 13 residues. The V gene's germline CDR1 is SGHNT and CDR2 YYREEE (reference sequence). V shed 5 bases and J shed 6 bases, with 15 bases lying between them. CDR3 nucleotides: TGTGCCAGCAGTTTTCTCAGGGAAGGCGAGCAGTACTTC. Translating gives CASSFLREGEQYF.

This clonotype occurred many times. V and J are TRBV7-8 and TRBJ2-6; a weak D match, TRBD1 (8 bases). Germline V gene data show CDR1 as SGHVS and CDR2 as FQNEAQ. The CDR3 length is 18 residues. Trimming pared 4 bases from V and 0 bases from J, leaving 16 bases between. The CDR3 nucleotides are TGTGCCAGCAGCTACAGGGGGGGCTCGAGCTCTGGGGCCAACGTCCTGACTTTC. Protein: CASSYRGGSSSGANVLTF.

This clonotype showed up many times. The chain is built from TRBV24-1 and TRBJ2-7; no clear D. Trimming took off 4 bases at V and 0 bases at J, with 12 bases between the two ends. This CDR3 contains 15 residues. Germline V lookup: CDR1 KGHDR, CDR2 SFDVKD. The CDR3: CATSDPAGNSYEQYF. DNA of the CDR3: TGTGCCACCAGTGACCCAGCAGGAAACTCCTACGAGCAGTACTTC.

This clonotype came up many times. The chain links TRBV11-2 to TRBJ2-4; TRBD2 matches at 11 bases. J gave up 7 bases and V 7 bases, and 6 bases lay outside the gene matches. CDR1 SGHAT and CDR2 FQNNGV come from the germline V gene. The CDR3 consists of 14 residues. CDR3 protein: CASNRLAGGNIQYF. Written as DNA, the CDR3 is TGTGCCAGCAACCGCCTAGCGGGAGGTAACATTCAGTACTTC.

This clonotype was recorded at least ten times. The rearrangement uses TRBV7-6 and TRBJ2-2; D is possibly TRBD1 (5 bases). The CDR3 sequence is 15 residues long. Germline CDR1 reads SGHVS; CDR2 reads FNYEAQ. V was shortened by 5 bases and J by 3 bases, with 13 bases between the two germline ends. CDR3 region: CASSEPRVHTGELFF. The CDR3 region has the DNA TGTGCCAGCAGCGAACCCAGGGTACACACCGGGGAGCTGTTTTTT.

V and J are TRBV2 and TRBJ2-6; possibly TRBD2 for D (5 bases). Germline V gene lookup returns CDR1 SNHLY and CDR2 FYNNEI. V was pared by 7 bases and J by 8 bases, with 12 bases between. The CDR3 is made up of 13 amino acids. The CDR3 bases are TGTGCCAGCACCAATCGGGGAACCAACGTCCTGACTTTC. Translated, it gives CASTNRGTNVLTF.

This clonotype was observed many times. This sequence joins TRBV6-1 and TRBJ2-7; no reliable D call. The V gene's germline CDR1 is MNHNS and CDR2 SASEGT. CDR3 length equals 11 residues. Trimming removed 11 bases at V and 4 bases at J, with 12 bases between. CDR3 region: CASTRLYEQYF. The CDR3 nucleotides are TGTGCCTCGACCCGGCTTTACGAGCAGTACTTC.

The table lists this clonotype with many counts. The chain combines TRBV20-1 with TRBJ2-3, with 10 bases that match TRBD2. Per germline, CDR1 DFQATT and CDR2 SNEGSKA (reference sequence). V lost 3 bases and J lost 4; bases outside the gene matches: 4. The CDR3 is 14 residues long. Here the CDR3 reads CSARPGLASDTQYF. CDR3 in DNA: TGCAGTGCTAGGCCGGGACTAGCGTCAGATACGCAGTATTTT.

This clonotype has only a few counts. The J gene is TRBJ2-7, the V gene TRBV20-1; the D is unclear. Germline V CDR1 and CDR2: DFQATT, SNEGSKA (reference sequence). The CDR3 is 11 residues long. CDR3 region: CSAIPIYEQYF. In DNA form, the CDR3 reads TGCAGCGCCATACCCATTTACGAGCAGTACTTC.

This clonotype was detected ten times or more. The J gene is TRBJ1-5, the V gene TRBV19; D not resolved. Germline CDR1 and CDR2: LNHDA and SQIVND (reference sequence). CDR3 size: 14 residues. V was shortened by 6 bases and J by 3 bases, with 12 bases between the two germline ends. The CDR3 DNA is TGTGCCAGTAGATCAATGGCTAACAATCAGCCCCAGCATTTT. Translated, it gives CASRSMANNQPQHF.

This clonotype was seen only a few times. The J gene is TRBJ2-7, the V gene TRBV18; 8 positions agree with TRBD2. The CDR3 totals 18 residues. The junction had 13 bases not matched to a gene; V was cut back by 3 bases and J by 0 bases. Germline CDR1 and CDR2: KGHSH and LQKENI. CDR3 sequence: CASSPRVSLAGNSYEQYF. The CDR3 coding sequence is TGTGCCAGCTCACCTCGGGTTAGCTTAGCGGGAAACTCCTACGAGCAGTACTTC.

This clonotype was seen repeatedly, ten times or more. The chain employs TRBV5-6 and TRBJ2-2; 9 positions match TRBD1. The junction had 5 bases not matched to a gene; V was cut back by 0 bases and J by 5 bases. This CDR3 is 16 amino acids long. Germline CDR1 reads SGHDT; CDR2 reads YYEEEE. The CDR3 loop is CASSLAGQGRTGELFF. The CDR3 DNA reads as TGTGCCAGCAGCTTGGCGGGACAGGGCAGGACCGGGGAGCTGTTTTTT.

Many counts were recorded for this clonotype. This sequence joins TRBV7-2 and TRBJ2-3; a weak D match, TRBD2 (5 bases). V was cut by 3 bases and J by 2 bases, with 9 bases left in between. This CDR3 region has 14 residues. Germline assignment: CDR1 SGHTA and CDR2 FQGNSA. The CDR3, as DNA: TGTGCCAGCAGCTTGAGCGGACCCACAGATACGCAGTATTTT. Translated, it gives CASSLSGPTDTQYF.

This clonotype was counted at least ten times. V gene TRBV5-1 combines with J gene TRBJ2-5; the match to TRBD2 covers 12 bases. This CDR3 has 15 amino acids. Per the germline V gene, CDR1 is SGHRS and CDR2 is YFSETQ. V trimming: 3 bases; J trimming: 4 bases; junction bases outside the gene matches: 4. The CDR3, as DNA: TGCGCCAGCAGCTCGTCTAGCGGGAGGGGAGAGACCCAGTACTTC. Its translation is CASSSSSGRGETQYF.

Judged by abundance, this clonotype is medium-sized. The J gene is TRBJ1-1, the V gene TRBV6-2 or TRBV6-3; 7 positions match TRBD1. From germline, CDR1 is MNHEY and CDR2 SVGEGT. CDR3 length: 16 amino acids. V lost 10 bases and J lost 0; bases outside the gene matches: 14. The DNA of the CDR3 is TGTGCCACCCAGCCCAGGGGGTCCTCCATGAACACTGAAGCTTTCTTT. Amino acids: CATQPRGSSMNTEAFF.

This clonotype has ten or more counts. The J gene is TRBJ2-1, the V gene TRBV7-9, with D unclear. Germline CDR1 reads SEHNR; CDR2 reads FQNEAQ (reference sequence). Trimming left V 1 base short and J 12 bases short, with 13 bases between. CDR3 size: 13 residues. CDR3: CASSLDGYLWQFF. CDR3 nucleotide sequence: TGTGCCAGCAGCTTAGATGGCTACCTTTGGCAGTTCTTC.

This chain uses TRBV6-1 with TRBJ2-1; 11 bases are shared with TRBD2. CDR1 and CDR2 from the germline V gene are MNHNS and SASEGT. J lost 7 bases, V lost 11 bases, and 7 bases had no gene match. CDR3 length equals 13 residues. The CDR3 DNA is TGTGCCGGTCGACTAGCGGGGCGGAATGAGCAGTTCTTC. Protein sequence: CAGRLAGRNEQFF.

This chain joins TRBV27 and TRBJ1-1; D is ambiguous. CDR1 MNHEY and CDR2 SMNVEV come from the germline V gene (reference sequence). The CDR3 is 16 amino acids. Trimming cost V 4 bases and J 0 bases, with 15 bases left between them. CDR3 sequence reads: CASSSLPRGVNTEAFF. The DNA for the CDR3 is TGTGCCAGCAGTTCCTTACCCCGCGGGGTGAACACTGAAGCTTTCTTT.

In this sample, this clonotype turned up many times. This chain connects TRBV6-2 or TRBV6-3 to TRBJ2-7; no clear D. The CDR3 consists of 16 residues. Germline V gene sequence: CDR1 MNHEY, CDR2 SVGEGT. Trimming left V 5 bases short and J 0 bases short, with 17 bases between. CDR3 in amino acids: CASSELARRISYEQYF. CDR3 DNA sequence: TGTGCCAGCAGTGAACTCGCGCGACGGATCTCCTACGAGCAGTACTTC.